The 20 T cell receptor beta chains below come from one sample, sequenced in a study of Ad26.COV2.S vaccination and SARS-CoV-2 variants. Clones were read by immunoSEQ multiplex PCR, and TCRdb kept only the in-frame ones, dropping some. The sample lists more than 350,000 clones, 80% to 95% seen once, with about 12% in the top ten. The treatment here: roughly 18 received Ad26.COV2.S at low or high dose, single or two shots; a few received placebo; per-sample allocation not given. Following the first vaccine or placebo injection, samples were taken on day 63. This sample comprised peripheral blood, obtained in a trial of Ad26.COV2.S vaccine versus placebo. These receptors originate from a person between 18 and 59 years old who received the Ad26.COV2.S COVID-19 vaccine or a placebo.

V is TRBV18 and J is TRBJ1-1; 7 bases are a match to TRBD1. This CDR3 contains 14 residues. The germline V gene encodes CDR1 KGHSH and CDR2 LQKENI. V dropped 3 bases and J dropped 9; count of bases not matched to a gene: 10. CDR3 amino acids: CASSPGQGEVKAFF. In nucleotides, the CDR3 is TGTGCCAGCTCACCCGGGCAGGGGGAGGTAAAAGCTTTCTTT.

This clone was seen only a few times. Other DNA sequences of this sample code for an identical CDR3. The V and J genes are TRBV5-1 and TRBJ2-1; D possibly corresponds to TRBD1 (6 bases). V shed 0 bases and J shed 8 bases, with 6 bases lying between them. This CDR3 region has 12 residues. Germline CDR1 is SGHRS and CDR2 is YFSETQ. The CDR3 loop reads CASSLAGDEQFF. CDR3 bases: TGCGCCAGCAGCTTGGCAGGGGATGAGCAGTTCTTC.

The V call is TRBV1, the J call TRBJ2-1; the D call in the table, TRBD2, was not verified against the DNA. TRBV1 is designated a pseudogene. There are 24 residues in the CDR3. The CDR3 nucleotides read TGCACCAGCAGCCAAGACCGGGACATAAATCGGCGGGAGGGCCTGGGCAGTAAGGGCAATGAGCAGTTCTTC. Its translation: CTSSQDRDINRREGLGSKGNEQFF.

The rearrangement joins TRBV29-1 to TRBJ2-1; the D gene is possibly TRBD1 (5 bases). V lost 5 bases and J 3 bases, leaving 11 bases between the germline ends. CDR1 is SQVTM and CDR2 is ANQGSEA in the germline V gene. The CDR3 has 13 residues. The chain's CDR3 is CSVKQDLYNEQFF. Here the CDR3 DNA reads TGCAGCGTTAAACAGGACCTCTACAATGAGCAGTTCTTC.

The rearrangement uses TRBV30 and TRBJ2-3; 9 nucleotides agree with TRBD1. Trimming took 5 bases from V and 3 from J; bases not matched to a gene: 6. The CDR3 runs to 14 residues. Germline V lookup: CDR1 GTSNPN, CDR2 SVGIG (reference sequence). The CDR3 DNA reads TGTGCCTGGCACAGGGGGCTGGGAACAGATACGCAGTATTTT. This encodes CAWHRGLGTDTQYF. The variable domain in full, with the rest retrieved from reference TRBV30 and TRBJ2-3, is SQTIHQWPATLVQPVGSPLSLECTVEGTSNPNLYWYRQAAGRGLQLLFYSVGIGQISSEVPQNLSASRPQDRQFILSSKKLLLSDSGFYLCAWHRGLGTDTQYFGPGTRLTVL.

The rearrangement uses TRBV19 and TRBJ2-7, with 7 bases fitting TRBD1. This CDR3 region has 16 residues. CDR1 and CDR2 from the germline V gene are LNHDA and SQIVND (reference sequence). V shed 4 bases, J shed 5 bases, and the junction held 14 bases outside the gene matches. In DNA, the CDR3 is TGTGCCAGTAGTAAGCCCCGACAGGGATTGGGCAACGAGCAGTACTTC. This encodes CASSKPRQGLGNEQYF.

The rearrangement uses TRBV11-2 and TRBJ2-7; maybe TRBD2 (6 bases). The CDR3 is made up of 13 amino acids. The germline V gene encodes CDR1 SGHAT and CDR2 FQNNGV. V dropped 5 bases and J dropped 4 bases, with 12 bases sitting between them. The CDR3 loop reads CASSRRESYEQYF. The CDR3 DNA follows: TGTGCCAGCAGCCGTCGGGAGTCATACGAGCAGTACTTC.

V and J are TRBV5-1 and TRBJ2-1; a possible D gene is TRBD2 (6 bases). The germline V gene has CDR1 SGHRS and CDR2 YFSETQ. The CDR3 has 15 amino acids. V gave up 3 bases and J gave up 7 bases, with 17 bases separating them. Here the CDR3 reads CASSYGTPLENEQFF. The DNA of the CDR3 is TGCGCCAGCAGCTATGGGACTCCCCTTGAGAATGAGCAGTTCTTC.

The chain links TRBV5-1 to TRBJ2-1; a possible D gene is TRBD1 (5 bases). Trimming shortened V by 2 bases and J by 6 bases, and 15 bases separated the two germline ends. This CDR3 is 15 amino acids long. The germline gives CDR1 SGHRS, CDR2 YFSETQ. The CDR3 loop is CASSFQGIDSNEQFF. The CDR3 DNA is TGCGCCAGCAGCTTCCAGGGTATTGACTCCAATGAGCAGTTCTTC. Combining the CDR3 with reference TRBV5-1 and TRBJ2-1 gives the whole variable domain KAGVTQTPRYLIKTRGQQVTLSCSPISGHRSVSWYQQTPGQGLQFLFEYFSETQRNKGNFPGRFSGRQFSNSRSEMNVSTLELGDSALYLCASSFQGIDSNEQFFGPGTRLTVL.

The chain has TRBV27 and TRBJ1-4; D is ambiguous. Germline assignment: CDR1 MNHEY and CDR2 SMNVEV (reference sequence). The germline V and J ends were trimmed by 6 bases and 8 bases, with 10 bases remaining between them. CDR3 length equals 12 residues. CDR3 sequence reads: CASSLWGEKLFF. The CDR3 DNA reads as TGTGCCAGCAGCCTCTGGGGAGAAAAACTGTTTTTT.

J is TRBJ1-2 and V is TRBV6-5; 8 bases are shared with TRBD1. After removal of 6 bases from V and 3 bases from J, the junction contained 6 bases not matched to a gene. Germline CDR1 and CDR2: MNHEY and SVGAGI. The CDR3 runs 14 residues. Here the CDR3 DNA reads TGTGCCAGCAGCAGGACAGGGAGTGACTATGGCTACACCTTC. Residues: CASSRTGSDYGYTF.

V is TRBV7-2 and J is TRBJ1-3; D unclear. CDR1 is SGHTA and CDR2 is FQGNSA in the germline V gene. The CDR3 sequence is 16 residues long. The V gene lost 2 bases and the J gene lost 0 bases, with 11 bases spanning the gap. In nucleotides, the CDR3 is TGTGCCAGCAGCTTATTCGGGCGAAACTCTGGAAACACCATATATTTT. Its protein product is CASSLFGRNSGNTIYF.

The J gene is TRBJ1-5, the V gene TRBV5-8; D might be TRBD1 (6 bases). This CDR3 has 17 residues. Trimming removed 1 base from V and 0 bases from J, with 14 bases in between. Germline assignment: CDR1 SGHTS and CDR2 YDEGEE. The CDR3 DNA sequence: TGTGCCAGCAGCTTGAACACCCAGGGGTATAGCAATCAGCCCCAGCATTTT. Residues: CASSLNTQGYSNQPQHF.

With respect to this clone: The same CDR3 arises from other DNA sequences in this sample as well. The chain couples TRBV19 to TRBJ2-5, with a weak D call TRBD2 (5 bases). This CDR3 has 12 residues. Trimming stripped 1 base from V and 5 bases from J, with 5 bases between. The germline gives CDR1 LNHDA, CDR2 SQIVND (reference sequence). The CDR3 DNA sequence: TGTGCCAGTAGTATAGGCGGGGAGACCCAGTACTTC. Translated, it gives CASSIGGETQYF.

The rearrangement joins TRBV27 to TRBJ2-2; weak D call: TRBD1 (6 bases). The CDR3 has 13 amino acids. Germline CDR1 is MNHEY and CDR2 is SMNVEV (reference sequence). V was cut by 2 bases and J by 7 bases, with 8 bases left in between. The CDR3 sequence is CASSLGTNGELFF. The DNA for the CDR3 is TGTGCCAGCAGTTTAGGGACAAACGGGGAGCTGTTTTTT.

The rearrangement joins TRBV2 to TRBJ2-5; 10 bases are shared with TRBD1. The V gene's germline CDR1 is SNHLY and CDR2 FYNNEI. This CDR3 comprises 17 residues. J lost 1 base, V lost 8 bases, and 13 bases had no gene match. CDR3 sequence (DNA): TGTGCCAGCGCCCGGTCCGGGACAGGGGTCCCCCAAGAGACCCAGTACTTC. Translation gives CASARSGTGVPQETQYF. Full variable domain (remainder filled in from reference TRBV2 and TRBJ2-5): EPEVTQTPSHQVTQMGQEVILRCVPISNHLYFYWYRQILGQKVEFLVSFYNNEISEKSEIFDDQFSVERPDGSNFTLKIRSTKLEDSAMYFCASARSGTGVPQETQYFGPGTRLLVL.

This chain links TRBV6-2 or TRBV6-3 with TRBJ1-1, with D unclear. CDR1 MNHEY and CDR2 SVGEGT come from the germline V gene. The CDR3 sequence is 14 residues long. V dropped 2 bases and J dropped 10 bases, with 17 bases sitting between them. The CDR3 DNA is TGTGCCAGCAGTTACGTGGACGCTCAGCTCGTAGCTTTCTTT. The encoded protein is CASSYVDAQLVAFF.

The CDR3 spells CASSLLSTDTQYF. The CDR3 DNA reads TGTGCCAGCAGCTTACTTAGCACAGATACGCAGTATTTT. The gene calls are TRBV11-1 and TRBJ2-3, with D unclear. This CDR3 has 13 residues. The ends were cut back, 2 bases at V and 0 bases at J, with 3 bases in the middle. Germline values: CDR1 SGHAT, CDR2 FQDESV (reference sequence).

The CDR3 loop is CASSIVVGVWHNEQFF. In DNA form, the CDR3 reads TGTGCCAGTAGTATCGTGGTTGGGGTGTGGCACAATGAGCAGTTCTTC. The rearrangement joins TRBV19 to TRBJ2-1; D unclear. The CDR3 runs 16 residues. Germline loops: CDR1 LNHDA, CDR2 SQIVND (reference sequence). The V gene lost 3 bases and the J gene lost 5 bases, with 17 bases spanning the gap.

CDR3 sequence (DNA): TGTGCCTGGAGTAATCCCAAGGGAACCCAGTACTTC. Its translation: CAWSNPKGTQYF. V gene TRBV30 combines with J gene TRBJ2-5; no clear D. The V and J ends lost 2 bases and 8 bases respectively, with 12 bases between them. CDR1 and CDR2 (germline): GTSNPN, SVGIG (reference sequence). This CDR3 comprises 12 residues.